The present TCR beta chain was sequenced within a study of vaccination effects on CD4 cells after COVID-19. Study-level information: Two doses of BNT162b2 or mRNA-1273 vaccine were administered to participants. Study findings and constraints: Clones arising from infection and from vaccination showed marked clonal contraction late after vaccination.

This table comes from immunoSEQ multiplex PCR, and its TCRdb copy is limited to in-frame clones, with some not included. Found here are about 28,000 clones, under 85% of them singletons; the top ten hold 25% to 30%. CDR3 length: 16 residues. The table lists this clone with many counts. The antigen is unknown. CD4+ T cells specific for antigen were expanded with viral peptide pools by the ViraFEST assay before sequencing. Isolating CD4+ T cells followed approximately 9 days of culture. Vaccine recipients, nucleocapsid antibody negative, had no prior SARS-CoV-2 infection. Wells of roughly 2 million PBMC each were grown with 10 IU/ml IL-2 and roughly 10 ug/ml peptides.

This rearrangement joins TRBV21-1 to TRBJ1-5. TRBV21-1 is deemed a pseudogene. The clonotype originates from a human donor who received a COVID-19 vaccine. Material: CD4+ T cells from PBMCs cultured with SARS-CoV-2 spike peptides, obtained before COVID-19 vaccination. This chain's CDR3 is CASSKIGRGFNQPQHF. CDR3 nucleotides: TGTGCCAGCAGCAAAATAGGGAGGGGGTTCAATCAGCCCCAGCATTTT.